This TCR beta chain was captured by sequencing in a study of early T cells in non-severe SARS-CoV-2 infection. Each CDR3 protein gets one entry after TCRdb re-called the 5' RACE reads with MiXCR. Of tens of thousands of distinct CDR3 sequences listed, approximately 13% are singletons. Deletions cut 3 bases from V and 7 bases from J, with 12 bases between. Per the germline V gene, CDR1 is DFQATT and CDR2 is SNEGSKA (reference sequence). This CDR3 comprises 13 residues. The sequence was collected from an adult who was a healthcare worker with PCR-confirmed SARS-CoV-2 infection or an uninfected control (not recorded which). Specimen: whole blood. The chain carries TRBV20-1 and TRBJ1-4; unclear D gene. CDR3 in DNA: TGCAGTGCTAGGAAAGACACGTTTGAAAAACTGTTTTTT. Translated, it gives CSARKDTFEKLFF.